The 27 T cell receptor beta chains below were found in one sample sequenced in a study of T cell repertoires in cytomegalovirus infection. TCRdb independently ran MiXCR on the reads; one entry per CDR3 protein. The top ten clones hold 15% to 20% of a sample with about 700,000 distinct CDR3 sequences, 33% of them seen once. The antigens these receptors bind are not known. Sequencing used cultured PBMCs, obtained from culture after CMV antigen stimulation. The receptors originated from a human donor in good health (CMV status not recorded). Some clones in this sample may be carry-over from other donors' samples.

This clonotype has just a few counts. The chain joins TRBV6-6 to TRBJ1-2; 9 bases match TRBD1. Germline V CDR1 and CDR2: MNHNY, SVGAGI (reference sequence). Unmatched junction bases numbered 5, after V lost 5 bases and J lost 7 bases. The CDR3 extends over 13 amino acids. The CDR3 coding sequence is TGTGCCAGCAGTATACAGGGGGCTCGTGGCTACACCTTC. Residues: CASSIQGARGYTF.

This clonotype was detected a few times. The J gene is TRBJ2-3, the V gene TRBV19; D is possibly TRBD2 (5 bases). This CDR3 contains 14 residues. V was shortened by 7 bases and J by 4 bases, with 15 bases between the two germline ends. Germline lookup yields CDR1 LNHDA and CDR2 SQIVND (reference sequence). The CDR3 DNA is TGTGCCAGTACCGTGGACTCCTCGTCAGATACGCAGTATTTT. Amino acid sequence: CASTVDSSSDTQYF.

This clonotype has ten or more counts. The chain links TRBV7-2 to TRBJ2-7, with 12 bases lining up with TRBD2. V lost 5 bases, J lost 2 bases, and 4 bases stayed unmatched. From germline, CDR1 is SGHTA and CDR2 FQGNSA. The CDR3 is 15 amino acids. CDR3 protein: CASSTSSGGAYEQYF. The CDR3 region has the DNA TGTGCCAGCAGCACATCTAGCGGGGGGGCCTACGAGCAGTACTTC.

The chain employs TRBV3-1 and TRBJ1-4, with D unresolved. The CDR3 loop spans 15 amino acids. CDR1 and CDR2 (germline): LGHDT, YNNKEL (reference sequence). Trimming pared 4 bases from V and 7 bases from J, leaving 16 bases between. CDR3 nucleotide sequence: TGTGCCAGCAGCCCCCTACTAGGCGACATTGAAAAACTGTTTTTT. It specifies CASSPLLGDIEKLFF.

The chain has TRBV28 and TRBJ2-4, with D possibly being TRBD2 (6 bases). CDR3 length: 16 residues. V lost 6 bases, J lost 6 bases, and 21 bases lay in between. Per the germline V gene, CDR1 is MDHEN and CDR2 is SYDVKM. The CDR3 DNA reads TGTGCCAGCAGATCACCCGGGACTCCGGCCGGAAACATTCAGTACTTC. Protein sequence: CASRSPGTPAGNIQYF.

This clonotype was counted at least ten times. The rearrangement uses TRBV7-2 and TRBJ2-2; 9 bases agree with TRBD2. The ends lost 3 bases at V and 3 bases at J; junction bases unmatched: 5. The CDR3 runs 16 residues. CDR1 SGHTA and CDR2 FQGNSA come from the germline V gene. CDR3 nucleotides: TGTGCCAGCAGCTTCTCGGCGGGGGGGTACACCGGGGAGCTGTTTTTT. This translates into CASSFSAGGYTGELFF.

The rearrangement joins TRBV7-2 to TRBJ2-1, with 10 positions matching TRBD2. The CDR3 spans 16 residues. V was clipped by 1 base and J by 8 bases; unmatched bases: 8. Germline CDR1 and CDR2: SGHTA and FQGNSA. The CDR3 DNA reads TGTGCCAGCAGCTTAGTTGCTAGCGGGAGTACCCATGAGCAGTTCTTC. Protein product: CASSLVASGSTHEQFF. Filled out from reference TRBV7-2 and TRBJ2-1, the complete variable domain reads GAGVSQSPSNKVTEKGKDVELRCDPISGHTALYWYRQSLGQGLEFLIYFQGNSAPDKSGLPSDRFSAERTGGSVSTLTIQRTQQEDSAVYLCASSLVASGSTHEQFFGPGTRLTVL.

This clonotype was recorded many times. The chain couples TRBV7-2 to TRBJ2-3; 12 bases match TRBD2. After removal of 4 bases from V and 3 bases from J, the junction contained 2 bases not matched to a gene. Germline V gene lookup returns CDR1 SGHTA and CDR2 FQGNSA. The CDR3 is 15 residues long. CDR3: CASSSTSGRTDTQYF. For the CDR3, the DNA is TGTGCCAGCAGCTCCACTAGCGGGAGGACAGATACGCAGTATTTT.

This clonotype turned up a few times. The chain is built from TRBV7-9 and TRBJ2-2; D not certain. V lost 3 bases and J lost 6, with 5 bases in between. Germline loops: CDR1 SEHNR, CDR2 FQNEAQ (reference sequence). The CDR3 extends over 12 amino acids. CDR3 bases: TGTGCCAGCAGCTTGCCCGCCGGGGAGCTGTTTTTT. It is translated as CASSLPAGELFF. Together with reference TRBV7-9 and TRBJ2-2, the CDR3 gives the full variable domain: DTGVSQNPRHKITKRGQNVTFRCDPISEHNRLYWYRQTLGQGPEFLTYFQNEAQLEKSRLLSDRFSAERPKGSFSTLEIQRTEQGDSAMYLCASSLPAGELFFGEGSRLTVL.

This clonotype was seen more than once but under ten times. The V gene is TRBV12-3 or TRBV12-4, the J gene TRBJ2-3; 7 bases line up with TRBD2. Trimming removed 5 bases from V and 0 bases from J; junction bases left unmatched: 5. The CDR3 covers 15 residues. The CDR3 sequence: CASSASGVSTDTQYF. The DNA for the CDR3 is TGTGCCAGCAGTGCCAGCGGGGTTAGCACAGATACGCAGTATTTT.

The gene calls are TRBV15 and TRBJ2-7; possibly TRBD1 for D (5 bases). The CDR3 is 14 residues long. Germline CDR1 LNHNV, CDR2 YYDKDF (reference sequence). The V and J ends lost 1 base and 2 bases respectively, with 9 bases between them. CDR3 in DNA: TGTGCCACCAGCAGAGCACAGGACGCCTACGAGCAGTACTTC. Its translation: CATSRAQDAYEQYF.

This clonotype was counted between two and nine times. The CDR3 here is CASRTAVLGATQYF. The CDR3 nucleotides read TGTGCCAGCAGGACCGCAGTATTAGGAGCGACGCAGTATTTT. The chain employs TRBV6-2 or TRBV6-3 and TRBJ2-3; no clear D. This CDR3 is 14 amino acids long. The V and J ends lost 6 bases and 9 bases respectively, with 19 bases between them. The germline gives CDR1 MNHEY, CDR2 SVGEGT.

A note on this clonotype: This may stem from a read error, because a much larger clone lies one nucleotide away. The V gene is TRBV7-8, the J gene TRBJ2-5; no clear D. Per germline, CDR1 SGHVS and CDR2 FQNEAQ. V was trimmed by 3 bases and J by 5 bases, leaving 19 bases between them. This CDR3 spans 16 amino acids. CDR3: CASSLQVVRASETQYF. DNA for the CDR3: TGTGCCAGCAGCTTGCAAGTAGTCCGTGCTTCGGAGACCCAGTACTTC.

About this clonotype: A much more abundant neighbour one base away suggests this may be a read error. This chain uses TRBV4-2 with TRBJ1-2; TRBD1 is a possible D gene (6 bases). Germline V gene data show CDR1 as LGHNA and CDR2 as YNFKEQ. The CDR3 has 13 amino acids. V lost 5 bases and J lost 3, with 10 bases in between. In nucleotides, the CDR3 is TGTGCCAGCAGCGCACAGGGTTACTATGGCTACACCTTC. It encodes CASSAQGYYGYTF.

The chain is built from TRBV2 and TRBJ1-1; TRBD1 might be the D (6 bases). CDR1 and CDR2 (germline): SNHLY, FYNNEI. Between the trimmed V and J ends, which lost 7 bases and 8 bases, there was a span of 17 bases. The CDR3 loop spans 13 amino acids. CDR3 amino acids: CASNLGGASEAFF. The CDR3 DNA follows: TGTGCCAGCAATTTGGGGGGGGCGTCGGAAGCTTTCTTT.

This clonotype came up many times. V and J are TRBV7-2 and TRBJ1-1; D remains unclear. CDR3 length: 14 amino acids. In germline, CDR1 is SGHTA, CDR2 FQGNSA. V was cut by 8 bases and J by 2 bases, with 15 bases left in between. The CDR3 DNA reads TGTGCCAGCGCTACGGGGAGAGTTAACACTGAAGCTTTCTTT. Translating it yields CASATGRVNTEAFF.

This chain connects TRBV28 to TRBJ2-1; TRBD2 matches 8 bases. Germline V gene sequence: CDR1 MDHEN, CDR2 SYDVKM. This CDR3 spans 20 amino acids. Trimming took 6 bases from V and 5 from J; bases not matched to a gene: 24. The CDR3 nucleotides are TGTGCCAGCAGGGAACAGGGAATAGGCCTCCGAGCGGGAGCTCACAATGAGCAGTTCTTC. Translating it yields CASREQGIGLRAGAHNEQFF.

This clonotype was seen a few times. The gene calls are TRBV7-6 and TRBJ2-2; D gene ambiguous. The V and J ends lost 5 bases and 2 bases respectively, with 3 bases between them. The germline V gene has CDR1 SGHVS and CDR2 FNYEAQ. The CDR3 loop spans 12 amino acids. The CDR3 is CASSTNTGELFF. Here the CDR3 DNA reads TGTGCCAGCAGCACTAACACCGGGGAGCTGTTTTTT.

This clonotype was recorded a few times. V usage is TRBV28 and J usage is TRBJ2-3; 10 nucleotides align to TRBD2. Per germline, CDR1 MDHEN and CDR2 SYDVKM. The J segment lost 1 base and the V segment lost 7 bases, leaving 5 bases of the junction unmatched. The CDR3 contains 15 residues. The CDR3 nucleotides are TGTGCCAGCACCCTAACTAGCGGGGGCACAGATACGCAGTATTTT. Protein sequence: CASTLTSGGTDTQYF.

This chain connects TRBV12-3 or TRBV12-4 to TRBJ2-1, with TRBD1 matching 7 bases. This CDR3 is built from 14 residues. Trimming removed 1 base from V and 7 bases from J; junction bases left unmatched: 4. The CDR3 coding sequence is TGTGCCAGCAGTTTAGTGTTCAGGGGGAATGAGCAGTTCTTC. Protein product: CASSLVFRGNEQFF.

CDR3 DNA: TGCAGCGTTGGAGGAAGGCAGTCTAATGAAAAACTGTTTTTT. Its translation is CSVGGRQSNEKLFF. This chain joins TRBV29-1 and TRBJ1-4; D is undetermined. V lost 4 bases, J lost 3 bases, and 12 bases lay in between. CDR1 is SQVTM and CDR2 is ANQGSEA in the germline V gene. CDR3 size: 14 residues.

About this clonotype itself: The junction differs from germline at one of its ends, possibly a read error. The rearrangement joins TRBV6-6 to TRBJ2-1; weak D call: TRBD2 (6 bases). CDR3 length: 13 amino acids. Germline values: CDR1 MNHNY, CDR2 SVGAGI (reference sequence). The CDR3 coding sequence is TGTGCCAGCAGTGGGGACTCCAACAATGAGCAGTTCTTC. It translates to CASSGDSNNEQFF.

This clonotype was seen at least ten times. The chain has TRBV6-6 and TRBJ2-1; D uncertain. CDR1 MNHNY and CDR2 SVGAGI come from the germline V gene (reference sequence). The CDR3 consists of 13 residues. The germline V and J ends were trimmed by 5 bases and 8 bases, with 13 bases remaining between them. The CDR3 loop is CASSGLMAHEQFF. The CDR3 region has the DNA TGTGCCAGCAGTGGCCTAATGGCCCATGAGCAGTTCTTC.

This clonotype was detected only once. The chain is built from TRBV28 and TRBJ2-7; 9 bases are a match to TRBD1. The CDR3 totals 11 residues. The germline gives CDR1 MDHEN, CDR2 SYDVKM. J was trimmed by 12 bases and V by 2 bases; bases with no gene match: 2. CDR3: CASSLGQGLYF. CDR3 DNA: TGTGCCAGCAGTTTAGGACAGGGGCTGTACTTC.

This chain uses TRBV20-1 with TRBJ1-6; D unclear. Per germline, CDR1 DFQATT and CDR2 SNEGSKA (reference sequence). Between the trimmed V and J ends, which lost 0 bases and 9 bases, there was a span of 18 bases. This CDR3 contains 16 residues. The CDR3 nucleotides read TGCAGTGCTAGAGATGCGGGCACGATCGGTGGTTCACCCCTCCACTTT. This codes for CSARDAGTIGGSPLHF.

This chain joins TRBV20-1 and TRBJ2-1; 9 bases align to TRBD1. This CDR3 has 13 residues. Trimming cost V 7 bases and J 5 bases; bases outside gene matches: 6. The germline CDR1 and CDR2 sequences are DFQATT and SNEGSKA (reference sequence). The CDR3 DNA reads TGCAGTGGAACCCGGGACAGGGACAATGAGCAGTTCTTC. It encodes CSGTRDRDNEQFF.

This clonotype was found once. The genes are TRBV20-1 and TRBJ2-1; TRBD2 matches at 7 bases. Losses at the gene ends were 2 bases for V and 6 bases for J; bases not matched to a gene: 10. This CDR3 spans 15 amino acids. Germline CDR1 and CDR2: DFQATT and SNEGSKA (reference sequence). CDR3 protein: CSARNMGEGSNEQFF. The CDR3 DNA is TGCAGTGCTAGAAATATGGGGGAGGGTTCCAATGAGCAGTTCTTC.